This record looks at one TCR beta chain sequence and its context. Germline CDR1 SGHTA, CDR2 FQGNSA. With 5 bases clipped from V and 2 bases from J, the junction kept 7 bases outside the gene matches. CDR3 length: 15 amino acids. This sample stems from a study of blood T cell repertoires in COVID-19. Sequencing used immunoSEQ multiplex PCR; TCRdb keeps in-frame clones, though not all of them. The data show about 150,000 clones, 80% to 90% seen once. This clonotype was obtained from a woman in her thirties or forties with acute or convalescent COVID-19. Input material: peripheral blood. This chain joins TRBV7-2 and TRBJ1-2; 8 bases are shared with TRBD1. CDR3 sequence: CASSLHTGGNYGYTF. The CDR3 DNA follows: TGTGCCAGCAGCCTTCATACAGGGGGGAACTATGGCTACACCTTC.